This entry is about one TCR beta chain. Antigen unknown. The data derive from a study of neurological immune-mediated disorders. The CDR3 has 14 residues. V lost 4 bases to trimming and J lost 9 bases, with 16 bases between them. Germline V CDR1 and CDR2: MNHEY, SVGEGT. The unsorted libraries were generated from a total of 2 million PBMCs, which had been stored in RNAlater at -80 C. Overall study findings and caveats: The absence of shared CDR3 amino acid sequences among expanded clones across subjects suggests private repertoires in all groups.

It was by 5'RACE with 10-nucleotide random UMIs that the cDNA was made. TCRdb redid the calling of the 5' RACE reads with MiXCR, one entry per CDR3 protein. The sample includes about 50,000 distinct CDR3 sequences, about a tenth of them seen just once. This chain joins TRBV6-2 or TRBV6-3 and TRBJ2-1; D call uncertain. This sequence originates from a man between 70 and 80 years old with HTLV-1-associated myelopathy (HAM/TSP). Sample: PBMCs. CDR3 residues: CASSSMDRSIEQFF. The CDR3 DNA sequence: TGTGCCAGCAGTTCTATGGACCGTAGTATTGAGCAGTTCTTC.